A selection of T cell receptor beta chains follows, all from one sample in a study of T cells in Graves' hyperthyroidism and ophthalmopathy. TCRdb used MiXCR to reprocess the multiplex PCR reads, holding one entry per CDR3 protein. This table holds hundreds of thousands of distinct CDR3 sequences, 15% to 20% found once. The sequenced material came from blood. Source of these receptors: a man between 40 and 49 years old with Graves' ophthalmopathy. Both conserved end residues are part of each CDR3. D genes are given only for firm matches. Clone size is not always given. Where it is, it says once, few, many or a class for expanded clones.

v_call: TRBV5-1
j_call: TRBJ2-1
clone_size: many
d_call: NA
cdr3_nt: TGTGCCAGCAGCTTAGGGACGGCTTACAATGAGCAGTTCTTC
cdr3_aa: CASSLGTAYNEQFF

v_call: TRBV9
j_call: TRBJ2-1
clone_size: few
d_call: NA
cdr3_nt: TGTGCCAGCAGCGTTACAGGCTTTAACTACAATGAGCAGTTCTTC
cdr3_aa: CASSVTGFNYNEQFF

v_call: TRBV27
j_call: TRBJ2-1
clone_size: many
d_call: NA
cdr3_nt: TGTGCCAGCAGTTCTAGAGGCAATTCGGGCGAGCAGTTCTTC
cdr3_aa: CASSSRGNSGEQFF

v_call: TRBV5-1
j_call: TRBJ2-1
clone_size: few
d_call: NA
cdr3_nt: TGCGCCAGCAGCTTGGGGGTGACTAGACACTACAATGAGCAGTTCTTC
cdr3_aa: CASSLGVTRHYNEQFF

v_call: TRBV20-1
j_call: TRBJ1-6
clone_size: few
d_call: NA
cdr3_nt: TGCAGTGCTAGAGGGGATTCACCCCTCCACTTT
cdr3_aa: CSARGDSPLHF

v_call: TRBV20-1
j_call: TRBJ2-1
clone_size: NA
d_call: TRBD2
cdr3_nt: TGCAGTGCGGGAGCGGGAGTGTATGAGCAGTTCTTC
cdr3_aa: CSAGAGVYEQFF

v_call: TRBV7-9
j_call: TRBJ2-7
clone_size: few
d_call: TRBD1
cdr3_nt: TGTGCCAGCAGCTTACGACAGGGCGAGCAGTACTTC
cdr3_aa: CASSLRQGEQYF

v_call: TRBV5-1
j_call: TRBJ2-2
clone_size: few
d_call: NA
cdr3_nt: TGCGCCAGCAGCTCTTGGGACCCGGACACCGGGGAGCTGTTTTTT
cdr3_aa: CASSSWDPDTGELFF

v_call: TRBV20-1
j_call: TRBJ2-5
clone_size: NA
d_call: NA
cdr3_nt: TGCAGTGCTAGTCCCCAAGAGACCCAGTACTTC
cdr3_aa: CSASPQETQYF

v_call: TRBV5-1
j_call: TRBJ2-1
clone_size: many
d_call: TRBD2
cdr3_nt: TGCGCCAGCAGCTTGGGTACTAGCGGGAGAAATGAGCAGTTCTTC
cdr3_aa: CASSLGTSGRNEQFF

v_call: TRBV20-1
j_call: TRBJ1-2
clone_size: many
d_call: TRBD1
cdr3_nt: TGCAGTGCTATTGTACAGGGGGCTGTAGGCTACACCTTC
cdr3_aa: CSAIVQGAVGYTF

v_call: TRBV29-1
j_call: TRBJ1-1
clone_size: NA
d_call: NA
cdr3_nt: TGCAGCGTTAAAGAGGTTATAGGGAACACTGAAGCTTTCTTT
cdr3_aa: CSVKEVIGNTEAFF

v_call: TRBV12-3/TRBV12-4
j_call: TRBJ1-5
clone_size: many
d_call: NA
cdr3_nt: TGTGCCAGCAGTTTAGAGCTTGGGTCGTCCCAGCATTTT
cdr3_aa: CASSLELGSSQHF

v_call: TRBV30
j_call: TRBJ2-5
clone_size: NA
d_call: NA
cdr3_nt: TGTGCCTGGAGGGGGGAGACCCAGTACTTC
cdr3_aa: CAWRGETQYF

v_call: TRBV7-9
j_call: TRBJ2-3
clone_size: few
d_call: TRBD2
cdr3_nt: TGTGCCAGCAGCCACGGACTAGCGGGAAGGGGCACAGATACGCAGTATTTT
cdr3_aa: CASSHGLAGRGTDTQYF

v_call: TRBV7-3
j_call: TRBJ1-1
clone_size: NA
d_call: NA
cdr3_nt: TGTGCCAGCAGCTATGGACGGGGGAACACTGAAGCTTTCTTT
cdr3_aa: CASSYGRGNTEAFF

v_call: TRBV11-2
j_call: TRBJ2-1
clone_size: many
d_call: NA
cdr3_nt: TGTGCCAGCAGCCCGTCTCAGATCATCTACAATGAGCAGTTCTTC
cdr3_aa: CASSPSQIIYNEQFF

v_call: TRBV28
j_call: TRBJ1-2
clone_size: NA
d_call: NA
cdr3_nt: TGTGCCAGCAGTCCTTCCTATGGCTACACCTTC
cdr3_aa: CASSPSYGYTF

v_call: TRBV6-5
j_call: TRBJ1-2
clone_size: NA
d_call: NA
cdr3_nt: TGTGCCAGCAGTTTCGCTAACTATAGCTACACCTTC
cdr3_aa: CASSFANYSYTF

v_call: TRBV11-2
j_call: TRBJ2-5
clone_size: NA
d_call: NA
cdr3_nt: TGTGCCAGCAGACCTACGACAGTACAAGAGACCCAATACTTC
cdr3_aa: CASRPTTVQETQYF

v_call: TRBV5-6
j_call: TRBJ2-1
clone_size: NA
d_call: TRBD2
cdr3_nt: TGTGCCAGCAGCTCCCCGACTAGCGACCCCTACAATGAGCAGTTCTTC
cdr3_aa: CASSSPTSDPYNEQFF

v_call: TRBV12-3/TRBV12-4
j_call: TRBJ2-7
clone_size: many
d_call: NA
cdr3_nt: TGTGCCAGCGGGCCTCAGGGGTTACCCTACGAGCAGTACTTC
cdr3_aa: CASGPQGLPYEQYF

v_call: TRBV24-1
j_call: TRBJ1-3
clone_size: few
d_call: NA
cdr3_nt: TGTGCCACCAGTGATCCACAGGCCAGCTCTGGAAACACCATATATTTT
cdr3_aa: CATSDPQASSGNTIYF

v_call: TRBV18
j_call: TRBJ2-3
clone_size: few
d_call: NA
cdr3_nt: TGTGCCAGCTCACCAATGGAGGTTACAGATACGCAGTATTTT
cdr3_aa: CASSPMEVTDTQYF

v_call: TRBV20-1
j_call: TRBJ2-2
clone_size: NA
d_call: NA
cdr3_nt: TGCAGTGCAGACCCCTTTACAATAGAAGACACCGGGGAGCTGTTTTTT
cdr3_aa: CSADPFTIEDTGELFF

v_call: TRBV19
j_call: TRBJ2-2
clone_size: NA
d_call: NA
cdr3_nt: TGTGCCAGTGCTAGTAGAGCGAACACCGGGGAGCTGTTTTTT
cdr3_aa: CASASRANTGELFF

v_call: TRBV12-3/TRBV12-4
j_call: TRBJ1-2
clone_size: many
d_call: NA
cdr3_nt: TGTGCCAGCAGTTTGCGGGGGCCTGGTGGCTACACCTTC
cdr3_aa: CASSLRGPGGYTF

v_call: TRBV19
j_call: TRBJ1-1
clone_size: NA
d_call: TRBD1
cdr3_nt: TGTGCCAGTAGTCTAGGGCCGGGACAGGGTACTGAAGCTTTCTTT
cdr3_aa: CASSLGPGQGTEAFF

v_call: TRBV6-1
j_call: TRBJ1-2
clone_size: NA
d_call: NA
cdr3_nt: TGTGCCAGCAGTCAACTATTGACAGGTGGCTACACCTTC
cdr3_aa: CASSQLLTGGYTF

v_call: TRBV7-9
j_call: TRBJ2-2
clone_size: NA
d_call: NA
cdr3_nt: TGTGCCAGCAAGTGGGGGCGGGACACCGGGGAGCTGTTTTTT
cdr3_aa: CASKWGRDTGELFF

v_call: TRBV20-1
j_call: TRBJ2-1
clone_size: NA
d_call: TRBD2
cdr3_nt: TGCAGTGCTAGAACGGGAGGGGGTTACAATAAGCAGTTCTTC
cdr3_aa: CSARTGGGYNKQFF

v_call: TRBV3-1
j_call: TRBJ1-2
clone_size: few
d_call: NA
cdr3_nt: TGTGCCAGCAGCCAAAGTCGGGGGGTTCATGGCTACACCTTC
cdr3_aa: CASSQSRGVHGYTF

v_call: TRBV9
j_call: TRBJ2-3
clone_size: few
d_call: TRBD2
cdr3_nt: TGTGCCAGCAGCGTAGCGACTAGCGGGGGACTTGATACGCAGTATTTT
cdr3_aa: CASSVATSGGLDTQYF

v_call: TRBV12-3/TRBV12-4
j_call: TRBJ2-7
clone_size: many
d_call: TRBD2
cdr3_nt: TGTGCCAGCAGTTTCGGAGCTAGCGGGGTTTACGAGCAGTACTTC
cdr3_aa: CASSFGASGVYEQYF

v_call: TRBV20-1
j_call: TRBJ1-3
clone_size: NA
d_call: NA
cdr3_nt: TGCAGTGCTAGGAGGCGGGGGGGAACCACCATATATTTT
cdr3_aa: CSARRRGGTTIYF

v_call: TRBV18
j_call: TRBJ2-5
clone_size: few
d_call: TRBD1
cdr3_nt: TGTGCCAGCTCACCGAGACAAAAAACAGGGGGCGGTGAGACCCAGTACTTC
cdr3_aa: CASSPRQKTGGGETQYF

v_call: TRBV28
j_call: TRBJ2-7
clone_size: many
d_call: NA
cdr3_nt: TGTGCCAGCCGTAAGACAAACGAGCAGTACTTC
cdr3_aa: CASRKTNEQYF

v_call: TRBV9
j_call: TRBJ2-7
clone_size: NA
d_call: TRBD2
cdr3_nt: TGTGCCAGCAGCGAAGGGACTAGCGGGGGGGCGGCCTCCTACGAGCAGTACTTC
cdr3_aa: CASSEGTSGGAASYEQYF

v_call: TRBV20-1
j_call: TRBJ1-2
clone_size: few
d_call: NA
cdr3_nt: TGCAGTGCTAGTGCAGAACCCTATGGCTACACCTTC
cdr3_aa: CSASAEPYGYTF